A selection of T cell receptor beta chains follows, all from one sample in a study of T-cell memory formation after mild COVID-19. In TCRdb, the 5' RACE reads were re-called with MiXCR into one record per CDR3 protein. The sample records 400,000 to 500,000 distinct CDR3 sequences, 15% to 25% being singletons. The specimen sequenced was PBMCs or a T cell subset sorted from them (not recorded which). The receptors originated from an adult woman who had mild COVID-19 (a few samples of this study predate the infection). Cell type and time point are not known. Each CDR3 is given with its conserved first and last residue. A D gene is named only where the DNA matches it firmly. Clone size is shown for a subset of rows, as once, few, many or a class of expanded clone.

abundance	v_gene	d_gene	j_gene	CDR3aa	CDR3nt
NA	TRBV2	TRBD2	TRBJ2-2	CASRGGLAGPGELFF	TGTGCCAGCAGGGGAGGACTAGCGGGACCCGGGGAGCTGTTTTTT
few	TRBV7-9	TRBD1	TRBJ1-3	CASSLPGGLSGNTIYF	TGTGCCAGCAGCTTACCAGGGGGCCTGAGTGGAAACACCATATATTTT
few	TRBV10-3	TRBD2	TRBJ2-7	CAISAPHVSGRAKEQYF	TGTGCCATCAGTGCTCCCCATGTGAGCGGGAGGGCCAAGGAGCAGTACTTC
NA	TRBV7-2	TRBD2	TRBJ2-5	CASSHRTSGSRETQYF	TGTGCCAGCAGCCACCGGACTAGCGGGAGTCGGGAGACCCAGTACTTC
NA	TRBV5-1	NA	TRBJ2-1	CASSLEGAVGGNEQFF	TGCGCCAGCAGCTTGGAAGGAGCGGTCGGTGGGAATGAGCAGTTCTTC
few	TRBV12-3/TRBV12-4	NA	TRBJ1-2	CASGKGGNGYTF	TGTGCCAGCGGAAAGGGGGGTAATGGCTACACCTTC
few	TRBV5-1	NA	TRBJ2-1	CASSLALSSYNEQFF	TGCGCCAGCAGCTTGGCCCTTAGCTCCTACAATGAGCAGTTCTTC
NA	TRBV6-6	NA	TRBJ2-7	CASSYPWEPYEQYF	TGTGCCAGCAGTTACCCCTGGGAACCTTACGAGCAGTACTTC
few	TRBV12-3/TRBV12-4	NA	TRBJ2-1	CASSPSLGGYSYSYNEQFF	TGTGCCAGCAGTCCCTCGCTTGGCGGCTACTCGTACTCCTACAATGAGCAGTTCTTC
NA	TRBV9	NA	TRBJ2-7	CASSVGSGTLDYEQYF	TGTGCCAGCAGCGTAGGGTCCGGGACCCTCGACTACGAGCAGTACTTC
NA	TRBV9	NA	TRBJ2-3	CASSVGGGQLSTDTQYF	TGTGCCAGCAGCGTAGGAGGCGGCCAGCTCAGCACAGATACGCAGTATTTT
few	TRBV12-3/TRBV12-4	NA	TRBJ2-7	CASGSGSYEQYF	TGTGCCAGCGGCAGCGGCTCCTACGAGCAGTACTTC
NA	TRBV30	TRBD1	TRBJ1-5	CALQSGAGGQPQHF	TGTGCCTTACAAAGTGGGGCAGGGGGCCAGCCCCAGCATTTT
NA	TRBV9	TRBD1	TRBJ1-1	CASSVYGTENTEAFF	TGTGCCAGCAGCGTATACGGGACAGAGAACACTGAAGCTTTCTTT
NA	TRBV5-1	TRBD1	TRBJ1-2	CASSPRDRVDYGYTF	TGCGCCAGCAGCCCCCGGGACAGGGTTGACTATGGCTACACCTTC
many	TRBV24-1	NA	TRBJ2-1	CATSTGRASYNEQFF	TGTGCCACCAGTACCGGCAGGGCTTCCTACAATGAGCAGTTCTTC
few	TRBV7-9	TRBD2	TRBJ2-3	CASRSSGGRSTDTQYF	TGTGCCAGCCGAAGCAGCGGGGGGAGGAGCACAGATACGCAGTATTTT
few	TRBV5-5	NA	TRBJ2-7	CASSLVGGEQYF	TGTGCCAGCAGCCTGGTCGGAGGCGAGCAGTACTTC
NA	TRBV6-5	NA	TRBJ2-7	CASSPEVPGRGQYF	TGTGCCAGCAGCCCCGAGGTTCCGGGTAGGGGGCAGTACTTC
NA	TRBV15	NA	TRBJ2-5	CATSRGLFQETQYF	TGTGCCACCAGCAGGGGACTTTTCCAAGAGACCCAGTACTTC
NA	TRBV24-1	NA	TRBJ2-3	CATSQGGDKDTQYF	TGTGCCACCAGTCAGGGGGGAGACAAAGATACGCAGTATTTT
NA	TRBV9	TRBD2	TRBJ2-1	CASSANSAGINNEQFF	TGTGCCAGCAGCGCCAATTCAGCGGGAATCAACAATGAGCAGTTCTTC
once	TRBV7-6	NA	TRBJ2-1	CASSFPIRGSSYNEQFF	TGTGCCAGCAGCTTCCCTATTAGGGGGAGCTCCTACAATGAGCAGTTCTTC
NA	TRBV5-1	NA	TRBJ2-5	CASSLATRFETQYF	TGCGCCAGCAGCTTAGCGACCAGATTTGAGACCCAGTACTTC
NA	TRBV30	NA	TRBJ1-1	CAYSGGVNTEAFF	TGTGCCTACTCGGGGGGCGTGAACACTGAAGCTTTCTTT
few	TRBV5-1	NA	TRBJ1-3	CASSLAPPSAGNTIYF	TGCGCCAGCAGCTTGGCCCCCCCATCCGCTGGAAACACCATATATTTT
NA	TRBV27	TRBD2	TRBJ2-7	CASTGRDEQYF	TGTGCCAGCACCGGGAGGGACGAGCAGTACTTC
NA	TRBV9	TRBD1	TRBJ2-7	CASSEGTGVAYEQYF	TGTGCCAGCAGCGAGGGGACAGGGGTGGCCTACGAGCAGTACTTC
few	TRBV12-3/TRBV12-4	TRBD1	TRBJ1-6	CASSPDRVLSSPLHF	TGTGCCAGCAGTCCTGACAGGGTGCTTTCTTCACCCCTCCACTTT
NA	TRBV7-9	NA	TRBJ2-3	CASSPEASRGQYF	TGTGCCAGCAGCCCGGAGGCCTCCCGGGGCCAGTATTTT
few	TRBV3-1	NA	TRBJ2-7	CASSHRSGEQYF	TGTGCCAGCAGCCATCGTTCCGGCGAGCAGTACTTC
few	TRBV7-8	NA	TRBJ1-6	CASSSNRQVSPLHF	TGTGCCAGCAGCTCGAACCGACAGGTCTCACCCCTCCACTTT
few	TRBV4-1	TRBD2	TRBJ2-3	CASSSRGSGGATDTQYF	TGCGCCAGCAGCTCCCGGGGTAGCGGGGGGGCCACAGATACGCAGTATTTT
few	TRBV24-1	NA	TRBJ1-5	CATSEAPGHNQPQHF	TGTGCCACCAGTGAGGCTCCGGGCCACAATCAGCCCCAGCATTTT
few	TRBV9	TRBD2	TRBJ2-1	CASSVGGLADNEQFF	TGTGCCAGCAGCGTAGGGGGACTAGCGGACAATGAGCAGTTCTTC
NA	TRBV7-9	NA	TRBJ2-7	CASSSSGQSSYEQYF	TGTGCCAGCAGCTCCAGCGGCCAAAGCTCCTACGAGCAGTACTTC
NA	TRBV15	TRBD2	TRBJ2-3	CATGDSEREADTDTQYF	TGTGCCACCGGGGACAGTGAGCGGGAGGCGGATACAGATACGCAGTATTTT
few	TRBV4-2	NA	TRBJ2-5	CASSQETGRGDQETQYF	TGTGCCAGCAGCCAAGAAACGGGGCGGGGCGATCAAGAGACCCAGTACTTC
NA	TRBV20-1	NA	TRBJ2-5	CSAKTPGTETQYF	TGCAGTGCTAAGACCCCCGGGACGGAGACCCAGTACTTC
few	TRBV5-1	NA	TRBJ2-3	CASSLGRTAGTQYF	TGCGCCAGCAGCTTGGGACGGACAGCCGGTACGCAGTATTTT
few	TRBV5-6	NA	TRBJ1-5	CASSFAGGQPQHF	TGTGCCAGCTCCTTCGCTGGTGGTCAGCCCCAGCATTTT
NA	TRBV7-8	NA	TRBJ1-2	CASSFQFVQAVVYGYTF	TGTGCCAGCAGCTTCCAATTTGTACAGGCCGTTGTCTATGGCTACACCTTC
NA	TRBV5-1	TRBD2	TRBJ2-1	CASRPGTSGGEDTFF	TGCGCCAGCAGACCCGGGACTAGCGGGGGGGAAGATACGTTCTTC
NA	TRBV5-1	NA	TRBJ2-2	CASSSRGDSGDGELFF	TGCGCCAGCAGCTCACGGGGGGACAGTGGAGACGGGGAGCTGTTTTTT
few	TRBV24-1	TRBD2	TRBJ2-1	CATGGASGSFSHEQFF	TGTGCCACCGGGGGGGCTAGCGGGAGTTTTTCGCATGAGCAGTTCTTC
NA	TRBV11-2	TRBD1	TRBJ2-7	CASSLLGQGVGEQYF	TGTGCCAGCAGCTTACTCGGACAGGGTGTGGGCGAGCAGTACTTC
NA	TRBV2	NA	TRBJ2-5	CASSEGGGPETQYF	TGTGCCAGCAGTGAAGGTGGGGGCCCAGAGACCCAGTACTTC
few	TRBV30	NA	TRBJ2-1	CAWTHGGYNEQFF	TGTGCCTGGACCCACGGGGGCTACAATGAGCAGTTCTTC
few	TRBV11-3	NA	TRBJ1-1	CASSFYSGRTDTEAFF	TGTGCCAGCAGCTTTTACTCCGGGCGAACCGACACTGAAGCTTTCTTT
few	TRBV7-2	NA	TRBJ1-1	CASKVAGPQNTEAFF	TGTGCCAGCAAGGTGGCAGGTCCTCAGAACACTGAAGCTTTCTTT
many	TRBV30	NA	TRBJ2-7	CAWSPRGPHEQYF	TGTGCCTGGAGTCCCCGGGGACCGCACGAGCAGTACTTC
NA	TRBV27	NA	TRBJ2-7	CASAESAAAYEQYF	TGTGCCAGCGCCGAGTCCGCTGCCGCCTACGAGCAGTACTTC
many	TRBV7-8	NA	TRBJ2-3	CASSLIGGGHITDTQYF	TGTGCCAGCAGCTTAATCGGTGGGGGCCACATCACAGATACGCAGTATTTT